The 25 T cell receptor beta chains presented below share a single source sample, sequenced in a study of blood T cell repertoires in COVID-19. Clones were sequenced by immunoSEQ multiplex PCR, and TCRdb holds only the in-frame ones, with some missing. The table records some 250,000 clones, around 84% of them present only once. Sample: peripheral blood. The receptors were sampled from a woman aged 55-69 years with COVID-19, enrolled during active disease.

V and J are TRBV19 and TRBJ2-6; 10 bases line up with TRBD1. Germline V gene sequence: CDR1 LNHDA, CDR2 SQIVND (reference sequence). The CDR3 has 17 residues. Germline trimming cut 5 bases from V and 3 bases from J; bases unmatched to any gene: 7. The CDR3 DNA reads TGTGCCAGTAGTCTCCGGGACAGGGGAGTTGGGGCCAACGTCCTGACTTTC. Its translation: CASSLRDRGVGANVLTF.

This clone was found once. The CDR3 coding sequence is TGCGCCAGCAGCCAGACCCTAGGACACTCGAACACTGAAGCTTTCTTT. Its translation: CASSQTLGHSNTEAFF. The chain combines TRBV4-3 with TRBJ1-1, with D possibly being TRBD1 (5 bases). Germline CDR1 reads LGHNA; CDR2 reads YSLEER. Trimming removed 3 bases at V and 1 base at J, with 15 bases between. The CDR3 covers 16 residues.

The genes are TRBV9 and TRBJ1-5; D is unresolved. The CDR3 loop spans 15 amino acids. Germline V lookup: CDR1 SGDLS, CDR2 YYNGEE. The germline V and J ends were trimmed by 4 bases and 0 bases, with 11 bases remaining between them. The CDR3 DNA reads TGTGCCAGCAGCACGACTCCAAGTAGCAATCAGCCCCAGCATTTT. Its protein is CASSTTPSSNQPQHF.

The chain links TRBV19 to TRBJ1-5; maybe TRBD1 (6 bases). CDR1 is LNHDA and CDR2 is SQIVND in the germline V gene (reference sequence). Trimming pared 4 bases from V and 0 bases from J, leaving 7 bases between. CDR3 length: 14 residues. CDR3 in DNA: TGTGCCAGTAGTAAGGGGGATAGCAATCAGCCCCAGCATTTT. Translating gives CASSKGDSNQPQHF.

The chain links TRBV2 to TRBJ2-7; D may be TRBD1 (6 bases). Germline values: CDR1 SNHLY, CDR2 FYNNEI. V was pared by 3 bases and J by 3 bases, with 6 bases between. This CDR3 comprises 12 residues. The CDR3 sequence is CASSDRGYEQYF. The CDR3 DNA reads TGTGCCAGCAGTGACAGGGGCTACGAGCAGTACTTC.

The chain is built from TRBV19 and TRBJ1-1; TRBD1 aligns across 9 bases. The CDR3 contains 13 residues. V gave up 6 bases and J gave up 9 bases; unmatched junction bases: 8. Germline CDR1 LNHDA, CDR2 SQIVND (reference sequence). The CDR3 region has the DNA TGTGCCAGTAGACCTGGACAGGGGAGTCAAGCTTTCTTT. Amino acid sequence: CASRPGQGSQAFF.

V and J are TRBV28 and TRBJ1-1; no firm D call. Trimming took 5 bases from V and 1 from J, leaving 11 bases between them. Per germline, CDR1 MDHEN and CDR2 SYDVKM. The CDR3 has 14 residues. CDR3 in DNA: TGTGCCAGCAGTCCTCCGCCGGGGAACACTGAAGCTTTCTTT. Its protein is CASSPPPGNTEAFF.

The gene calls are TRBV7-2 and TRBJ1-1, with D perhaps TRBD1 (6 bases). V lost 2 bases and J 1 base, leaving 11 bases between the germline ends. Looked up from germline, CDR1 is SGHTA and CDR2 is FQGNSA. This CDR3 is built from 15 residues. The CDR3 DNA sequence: TGTGCCAGCAGCTTAATAGGACAGCCGAACACTGAAGCTTTCTTT. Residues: CASSLIGQPNTEAFF.

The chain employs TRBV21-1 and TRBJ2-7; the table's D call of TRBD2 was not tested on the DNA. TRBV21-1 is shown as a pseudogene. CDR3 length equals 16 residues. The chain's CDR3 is CASSKYKREVSYEQYF. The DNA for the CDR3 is TGTGCCAGCAGCAAATATAAGCGGGAAGTTTCCTACGAGCAGTACTTC.

CDR3: CASSPRPGSNTEAFF. The CDR3 DNA reads as TGTGCCAGCTCACCACGTCCAGGGTCGAACACTGAAGCTTTCTTT. V and J are TRBV18 and TRBJ1-1; TRBD1 is a possible D gene (5 bases). Per the germline V gene, CDR1 is KGHSH and CDR2 is LQKENI. V shed 1 base and J shed 1 base, with 10 bases lying between them. This CDR3 region has 15 residues.

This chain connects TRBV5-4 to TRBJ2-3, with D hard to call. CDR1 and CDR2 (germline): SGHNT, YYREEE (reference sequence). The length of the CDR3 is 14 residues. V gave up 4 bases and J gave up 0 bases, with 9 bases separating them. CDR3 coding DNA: TGTGCCAGCAGCCTAACTATTAGCACAGATACGCAGTATTTT. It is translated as CASSLTISTDTQYF.

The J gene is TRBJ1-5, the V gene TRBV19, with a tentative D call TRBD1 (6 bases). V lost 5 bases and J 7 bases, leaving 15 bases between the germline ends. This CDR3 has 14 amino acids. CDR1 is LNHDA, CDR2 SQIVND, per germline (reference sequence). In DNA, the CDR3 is TGTGCCAGTAGTCGCCCACAGGGAGGGCAGCCCCAGCATTTT. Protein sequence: CASSRPQGGQPQHF.

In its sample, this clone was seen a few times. The CDR3, as DNA: TGTGCCAGCAGTTTATCGGGGAGGAATTCACCCCTCCACTTT. Encoded protein: CASSLSGRNSPLHF. V usage is TRBV28 and J usage is TRBJ1-6; D call uncertain. The CDR3 loop spans 14 amino acids. The ends were cut back, 1 base at V and 7 bases at J, with 8 bases in the middle. Germline V gives CDR1 MDHEN, CDR2 SYDVKM.

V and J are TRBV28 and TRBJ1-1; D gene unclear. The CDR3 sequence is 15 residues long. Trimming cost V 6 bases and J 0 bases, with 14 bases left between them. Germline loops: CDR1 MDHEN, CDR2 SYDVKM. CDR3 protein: CASSDTTGVNTEAFF. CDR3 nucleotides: TGTGCCAGCAGCGACACCACCGGGGTGAACACTGAAGCTTTCTTT.

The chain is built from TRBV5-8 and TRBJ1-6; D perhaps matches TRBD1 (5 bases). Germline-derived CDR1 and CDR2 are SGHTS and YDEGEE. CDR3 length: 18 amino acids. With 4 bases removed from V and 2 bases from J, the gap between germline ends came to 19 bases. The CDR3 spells CASSRAQGYGAYNSPLHF. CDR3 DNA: TGTGCCAGCAGCCGCGCTCAGGGCTATGGGGCCTATAATTCACCCCTCCACTTT.

The CDR3 DNA follows: TGTGCCATCAGCCGACTAGCGTGGGCCTACAATGAGCAGTTCTTC. It is translated as CAISRLAWAYNEQFF. This chain links TRBV10-3 with TRBJ2-1; 8 bases are shared with TRBD2. The junction had 6 bases not matched to a gene; V was cut back by 6 bases and J by 2 bases. Germline CDR1 is ENHRY and CDR2 is SYGVKD. The length of the CDR3 is 15 residues.

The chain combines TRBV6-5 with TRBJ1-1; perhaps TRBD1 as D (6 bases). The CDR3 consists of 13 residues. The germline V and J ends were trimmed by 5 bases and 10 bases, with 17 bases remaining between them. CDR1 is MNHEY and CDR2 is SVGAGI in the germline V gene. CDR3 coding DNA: TGTGCCAGCAGTAATGACGGGGGGCGCGGAGCTTTCTTT. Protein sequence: CASSNDGGRGAFF.

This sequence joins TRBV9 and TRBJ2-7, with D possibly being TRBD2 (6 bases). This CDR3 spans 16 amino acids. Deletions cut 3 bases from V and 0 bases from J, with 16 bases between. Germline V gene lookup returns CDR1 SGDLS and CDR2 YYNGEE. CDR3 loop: CASSADLAASSYEQYF. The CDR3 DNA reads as TGTGCCAGCAGCGCAGATTTAGCGGCAAGCTCCTACGAGCAGTACTTC.

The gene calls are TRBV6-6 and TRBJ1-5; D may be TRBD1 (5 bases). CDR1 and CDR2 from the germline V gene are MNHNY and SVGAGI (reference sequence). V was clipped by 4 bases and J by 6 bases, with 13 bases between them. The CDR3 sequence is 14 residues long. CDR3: CASSSAAGIQPQHF. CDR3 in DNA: TGTGCCAGCAGTTCAGCAGCAGGGATTCAGCCCCAGCATTTT.

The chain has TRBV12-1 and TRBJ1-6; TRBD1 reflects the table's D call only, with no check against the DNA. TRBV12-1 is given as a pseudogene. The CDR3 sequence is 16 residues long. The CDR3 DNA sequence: TGTGCCAGCTCCGCTCCGGGGACAGCCCATAATTCACCCCTCCACTTT. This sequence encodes CASSAPGTAHNSPLHF.

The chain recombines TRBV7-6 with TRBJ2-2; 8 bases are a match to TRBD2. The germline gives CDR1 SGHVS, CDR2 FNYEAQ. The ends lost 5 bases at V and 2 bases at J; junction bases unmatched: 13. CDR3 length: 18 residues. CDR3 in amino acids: CASSRLLPGGSNTGELFF. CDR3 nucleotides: TGTGCCAGCAGCCGACTCCTCCCGGGAGGGTCAAACACCGGGGAGCTGTTTTTT. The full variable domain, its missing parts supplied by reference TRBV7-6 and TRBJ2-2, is GAGVSQSPRYKVTKRGQDVALRCDPISGHVSLYWYRQALGQGPEFLTYFNYEAQQDKSGLPNDRFSAERPEGSISTLTIQRTEQRDSAMYRCASSRLLPGGSNTGELFFGEGSRLTVL.

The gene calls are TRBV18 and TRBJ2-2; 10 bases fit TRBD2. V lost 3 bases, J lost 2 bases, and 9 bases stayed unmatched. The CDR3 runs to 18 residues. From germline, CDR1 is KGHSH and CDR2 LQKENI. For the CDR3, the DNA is TGTGCCAGCTCACCTATCCTAGCGGGAGTATCTAACACCGGGGAGCTGTTTTTT. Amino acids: CASSPILAGVSNTGELFF.

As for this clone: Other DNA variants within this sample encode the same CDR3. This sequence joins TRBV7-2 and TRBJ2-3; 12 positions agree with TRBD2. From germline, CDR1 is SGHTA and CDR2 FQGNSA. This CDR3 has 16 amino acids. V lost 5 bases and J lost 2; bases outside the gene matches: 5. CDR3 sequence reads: CASSPRTSGITDTQYF. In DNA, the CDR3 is TGTGCCAGCAGCCCCCGGACTAGCGGGATCACAGATACGCAGTATTTT.

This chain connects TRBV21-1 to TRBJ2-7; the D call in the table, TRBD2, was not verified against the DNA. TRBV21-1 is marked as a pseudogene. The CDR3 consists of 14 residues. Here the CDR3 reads CASSKANGVYEQYF. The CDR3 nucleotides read TGTGCCAGCAGCAAAGCTAACGGGGTCTACGAGCAGTACTTC.

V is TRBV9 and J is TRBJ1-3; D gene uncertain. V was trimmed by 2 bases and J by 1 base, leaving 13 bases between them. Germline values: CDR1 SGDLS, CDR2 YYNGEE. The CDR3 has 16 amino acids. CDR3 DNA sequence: TGTGCCAGCAGCGTGCGGCAAAACCCGTCTGGAAACACCATATATTTT. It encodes CASSVRQNPSGNTIYF.